This T cell receptor beta chain stems from a study of blood T cells in healthy people across ages. Together with a sample-barcoded 5' primer, a J-beta primer mix was included in a second PCR lasting roughly 6 to 12 cycles. TCRdb itself ran the 5' RACE reads through MiXCR, one entry per CDR3 protein. The table shows 1.5 million to 2 million distinct CDR3 sequences, with 35% to 50% occurring only once. Individuals who donated were healthy Caucasians from Russia aged 6 to 90. There are 15 residues in the CDR3. The germline CDR1 and CDR2 sequences are SGHNT and YENEEA. Germline trimming cut 7 bases from V and 5 bases from J; bases unmatched to any gene: 10. Concerning this clonotype itself: The antigen remains undetermined.

Study results and limitations: Any conclusive comparison of naive versus antigen-experienced cells was prevented by using unsorted PBMCs. Naive CD4+ cells and diversity were both higher in long-lived donors than in aged donors. From one million sequenced T cells, diversity estimates were lower bounds.

Material for sequencing was blood. The V call is TRBV11-3, the J call TRBJ2-1; TRBD1 agrees at 8 bases. The TCR was taken from a human donor in good health. The CDR3 protein is CASTPSDRANNEQFF. The CDR3 DNA reads TGTGCCAGCACCCCTTCGGACAGGGCAAACAATGAGCAGTTCTTC. Variable domain in full (rest from reference TRBV11-3 and TRBJ2-1): EAGVVQSPRYKIIEKKQPVAFWCNPISGHNTLYWYLQNLGQGPELLIRYENEEAVDDSQLPKDRFSAERLKGVDSTLKIQPAELGDSAVYLCASTPSDRANNEQFFGPGTRLTVL.